Listed below are T cell receptor beta chains from one sample, sequenced in a study of CD8 T cells in ankylosing spondylitis. TCRdb analysed the 5' RACE reads with MiXCR anew, one entry per CDR3 protein. The sample lists roughly 280,000 distinct CDR3 sequences; roughly 20% were seen once. The sequenced sample was blood, either unsorted or a sorted T cell fraction (not recorded which). These receptors were collected from a male donor with ankylosing spondylitis or in good health (not recorded which). The CDR3 runs from the conserved cysteine through the conserved F or W. A D gene is named only where the DNA matches it firmly. Some rows mark clone size as missing; the rest say once, few, many or name a class of expanded clone.

CDR3 DNA	CDR3 protein	J gene	clone size	D gene	V gene
TGCGCCAGCAGCTTGACTGGGGGTACACCAGATACGCAGTATTTT	CASSLTGGTPDTQYF	TRBJ2-3	few	-	TRBV5-1
TGTGCCAGCTCACCAATACTAGGAGCTAGCGGAGACAATGAGCAGTTCTTC	CASSPILGASGDNEQFF	TRBJ2-1	many	TRBD2	TRBV18
TGCAGCGTTTGGGTAGTCGGGGGCACAGATACGCAGTATTTT	CSVWVVGGTDTQYF	TRBJ2-3	few	-	TRBV29-1
TGTGCCAGCAGTGCCCGGGACACGTACAATGAGCAGTTCTTC	CASSARDTYNEQFF	TRBJ2-1	many	-	TRBV6-1
TGTGCCACAACAATGGGACTAGAAGAGACCCAGTACTTC	CATTMGLEETQYF	TRBJ2-5	many	TRBD2	TRBV10-3
TGCGCCAGCAGCATCCTACAGGGTTGGAACACTGAAGCTTTCTTT	CASSILQGWNTEAFF	TRBJ1-1	-	-	TRBV5-1
TGCAGTGCTAGAGATGAAGGGGGCACCTACAATGAGCAGTTCTTC	CSARDEGGTYNEQFF	TRBJ2-1	few	TRBD1	TRBV20-1
TGTGCCAGCAGCTTAGCCCCTACCAGGCTCGAGCAGTTCTTC	CASSLAPTRLEQFF	TRBJ2-1	-	-	TRBV7-6
TGTGCCAGCAGCTCTCTATCGAATTGGGAGGAAACAGATACGCAGTATTTT	CASSSLSNWEETDTQYF	TRBJ2-3	-	-	TRBV7-3
TGTGCCAGCAGCTTAGACGGGACGAATGAGCAGTTCTTC	CASSLDGTNEQFF	TRBJ2-1	few	-	TRBV11-3
TGTGCCAGCAGTTTAAGGGACAGAGCTAACTATGGCTACACCTTC	CASSLRDRANYGYTF	TRBJ1-2	-	TRBD1	TRBV28
TGCAGTGCTAGAGACTTAGCGGGAGGACTTCAAGAGACCCAGTACTTC	CSARDLAGGLQETQYF	TRBJ2-5	-	TRBD2	TRBV20-1
TGCAGTGCAGAGGACAGGAAAGAACTCTATGGCTACACCTTC	CSAEDRKELYGYTF	TRBJ1-2	many	TRBD1	TRBV20-1
TGTGCCAGCAGGCTTTCGGGACAGGCTTATCAGCCCCAGCATTTT	CASRLSGQAYQPQHF	TRBJ1-5	-	TRBD1	TRBV12-3/TRBV12-4
TGTGCCTGGGGGGGAGTTCGCACAGATACGCAGTATTTT	CAWGGVRTDTQYF	TRBJ2-3	-	-	TRBV30
TGTGCCAGCAGCTTAGTAGGGGGGGCGAACACTGAAGCTTTCTTT	CASSLVGGANTEAFF	TRBJ1-1	few	-	TRBV7-9
TGTGCCAGCAGAGCCGGGACAGGGGGTACCGGGGAGCTGTTTTTT	CASRAGTGGTGELFF	TRBJ2-2	-	TRBD1	TRBV6-1
TGTGCCAGCAGCCCCGGACAGGGGGCAGAGGAGCAGCCCCAGCATTTT	CASSPGQGAEEQPQHF	TRBJ1-5	few	TRBD1	TRBV4-2
TGTGCCAGCCTACAGGGGGATGAGCAGTTCTTC	CASLQGDEQFF	TRBJ2-1	-	TRBD1	TRBV12-3/TRBV12-4
TGTGCCAGCAGGGGGACAGGGGATTACGATGAAGCTTTCTTT	CASRGTGDYDEAFF	TRBJ1-1	-	TRBD1	TRBV12-3/TRBV12-4
TGCAGCTGCGGGGGGGAAAGTCCGTTCTTC	CSCGGESPFF	TRBJ2-1	many	TRBD2	TRBV29-1
TGTGCCAGCAGCTTAGCAACCGGGACTAGCGGATATGAGCAGTTCTTC	CASSLATGTSGYEQFF	TRBJ2-1	once	TRBD2	TRBV7-2
TGTGCCATCGGAGCGGGAAGCGAGACCCAGTACTTC	CAIGAGSETQYF	TRBJ2-5	many	TRBD2	TRBV10-3
TGCGCCAGCAGCTCGGGACTAGCGGGGCCACAAGAGACCCAGTACTTC	CASSSGLAGPQETQYF	TRBJ2-5	few	TRBD2	TRBV5-1
TGTGCCAGCAGCCCCCAGACACGGTCCTACAATGAGCAGTTCTTC	CASSPQTRSYNEQFF	TRBJ2-1	-	-	TRBV3-1
TGCGCCAGCACCGGACAGGTGAACACTGAAGCTTTCTTT	CASTGQVNTEAFF	TRBJ1-1	few	TRBD1	TRBV5-1
TGCAGTGCTAAACTAGCAATTCGAAGCGGGGAGCTGTTTTTT	CSAKLAIRSGELFF	TRBJ2-2	-	-	TRBV20-1
TGTGCCAGCAGTCCGACAGGGACAGAATTCCCCACAGATACGCAGTATTTT	CASSPTGTEFPTDTQYF	TRBJ2-3	-	TRBD1	TRBV12-3/TRBV12-4
TGTGCCAGCACCCGAATAGGAGGTGACACTGAAGCTTTCTTT	CASTRIGGDTEAFF	TRBJ1-1	few	-	TRBV3-1
TGTGCCAGCAGCCGCCAGGGGCAGACACCCCTCCACTTT	CASSRQGQTPLHF	TRBJ1-6	few	-	TRBV12-3/TRBV12-4
TGTGCCATCAGGTCACAGGGGGTCGACGAGACCCAGTACTTC	CAIRSQGVDETQYF	TRBJ2-5	few	TRBD1	TRBV10-3
TGTGCCAGCAGCCAAGGGGGACTAGCGGGAGGAAGGGGGCAAGAGCAGTTCTTC	CASSQGGLAGGRGQEQFF	TRBJ2-1	-	TRBD2	TRBV3-1
TGTGCCAGCAGCAGGACTAGCGGGAACCCCGGGGAGCTGTTTTTT	CASSRTSGNPGELFF	TRBJ2-2	-	TRBD2	TRBV11-2
TGCAGCTTTACAGGGGGCCGCAATCAGCCCCAGCATTTT	CSFTGGRNQPQHF	TRBJ1-5	-	TRBD1	TRBV29-1